The entry below gives a single T cell receptor beta chain sequence along with its context. Its antigen is not known. The record originates from a study of vaccination and CD4 T cells after COVID-19. V lost 4 bases, J lost 5 bases, and 22 bases stayed unmatched. This CDR3 has 19 amino acids. The germline CDR1 and CDR2 sequences are KGHDR and SFDVKD. The treatment denotes: approximately 10-day PBMC culture with coronavirus spike peptide pools or control peptides (ViraFEST assay). Peptide pools at approximately 10 ug/ml and IL-2 at 8.5 to 10 IU/ml were added to cultures of 1.8 million or so PBMCs per well. An Oncomine TCR Beta short-read assay was used to sequence the DNA from cultured CD4+ T cells. Via MiXCR, TCRdb re-called the PCR reads, giving one row per CDR3 protein. The repertoire includes 15,000 or so distinct CDR3 sequences, less than 70% of them detected once, and roughly an eighth sits in the top ten.

The V gene is TRBV24-1, the J gene TRBJ2-7; TRBD2 aligns across 7 bases. This TCR was recovered from a human donor who had recovered from COVID-19. Sample: CD4+ T cells from blood, cultured in vitro. CDR3: CATSDRRLGPAGRAHEQYF. DNA of the CDR3: TGTGCCACCAGTGACCGACGACTCGGCCCAGCGGGAAGGGCCCACGAGCAGTACTTC.